These 18 T cell receptor beta chains share one sample of origin, sequenced in a study of cytotoxic CD8 clonotypes in ibrutinib-treated CLL. Method: immunoSEQ multiplex PCR; TCRdb's copy keeps in-frame clones and lacks some. The profile shows 97,000 or so clones, 70% to 85% of them singletons. Sequenced here: PBMCs, sampled after 12 months of ibrutinib treatment. Every receptor here comes from a human donor with chronic lymphocytic leukemia.

The CDR3 DNA reads as TGTGCCAGTAGCTTCCGGGAGACAGGGGGGTACGAGCAGTACTTC. Protein: CASSFRETGGYEQYF. The chain couples TRBV6-6 to TRBJ2-7, with 9 bases aligning to TRBD1. Germline CDR1 MNHNY, CDR2 SVGAGI (reference sequence). The CDR3 extends over 15 amino acids. V shed 9 bases and J 4 bases; nucleotides not matched to a gene: 13.

As DNA, the CDR3 is TGTGCCAGCAGCCCACAGGGCTCTGAAGCTTTCTTT. This gives the protein CASSPQGSEAFF. The V call is TRBV28, the J call TRBJ1-1; D may be TRBD1 (6 bases). Per the germline V gene, CDR1 is MDHEN and CDR2 is SYDVKM. The CDR3 length is 12 residues. V dropped 6 bases and J dropped 6 bases, with 11 bases sitting between them.

CDR3 in DNA: TGTGCCAGCAGGAGGGCTAATGAAAAACTGTTTTTT. Encoded protein: CASRRANEKLFF. The rearrangement uses TRBV27 and TRBJ1-4; D is uncertain. V lost 6 bases to trimming and J lost 3 bases, with 5 bases between them. The CDR3 runs to 12 residues. Germline V gene sequence: CDR1 MNHEY, CDR2 SMNVEV (reference sequence).

The genes are TRBV30 and TRBJ2-5, with 8 bases identical to TRBD1. Germline-derived CDR1 and CDR2 are GTSNPN and SVGIG (reference sequence). This CDR3 has 15 residues. V was pared by 4 bases and J by 3 bases, with 10 bases of the junction left unmatched. The CDR3 DNA reads as TGTGCCTGGACTAAAGGGGACAGGACGAAAGAGACCCAGTACTTC. Amino acids: CAWTKGDRTKETQYF.

This clone was seen a few times. The chain has TRBV28 and TRBJ1-4; 7 nucleotides agree with TRBD1. CDR3 size: 14 residues. Germline-derived CDR1 and CDR2 are MDHEN and SYDVKM. V was pared by 6 bases and J by 8 bases, with 9 bases of the junction left unmatched. In nucleotides, the CDR3 is TGTGCCAGCAGCCCGGGACAGCGTCGGGAAAAACTGTTTTTT. Its protein is CASSPGQRREKLFF.

The V call is TRBV6-5, the J call TRBJ1-3, with D maybe TRBD1 (5 bases). The CDR3 covers 14 residues. The germline V gene encodes CDR1 MNHEY and CDR2 SVGAGI. The germline V and J ends were trimmed by 5 bases and 4 bases, with 12 bases remaining between them. CDR3: CASSNGGSGNTIYF. In DNA, the CDR3 is TGTGCCAGCAGTAACGGGGGGTCGGGAAACACCATATATTTT.

V gene TRBV7-2 combines with J gene TRBJ2-7, with 7 bases matching TRBD2. CDR3 length: 13 amino acids. Trimming removed 6 bases from V and 2 bases from J; junction bases left unmatched: 4. The germline gives CDR1 SGHTA, CDR2 FQGNSA. CDR3 nucleotide sequence: TGTGCCAGCAGGATCGCGGGGGCCTACGAGCAGTACTTC. The encoded protein is CASRIAGAYEQYF. The variable domain in full, completed from reference TRBV7-2 and TRBJ2-7, reads GAGVSQSPSNKVTEKGKDVELRCDPISGHTALYWYRQSLGQGLEFLIYFQGNSAPDKSGLPSDRFSAERTGGSVSTLTIQRTQQEDSAVYLCASRIAGAYEQYFGPGTRLTVT.

This chain links TRBV6-6 with TRBJ1-3, with D possibly TRBD1 on 5 matching bases. This CDR3 contains 15 residues. V was clipped by 5 bases and J by 1 base, with 12 bases between them. CDR1 and CDR2 (germline): MNHNY, SVGAGI (reference sequence). The CDR3 protein is CASSRGGSSGNTIYF. Here the CDR3 DNA reads TGTGCCAGCAGTCGTGGGGGGTCTTCTGGAAACACCATATATTTT.

V and J are TRBV25-1 and TRBJ1-5; 7 bases line up with TRBD1. Unmatched junction bases numbered 5, after V lost 3 bases and J lost 3 bases. CDR3 length: 15 residues. The germline V gene has CDR1 MGHDK and CDR2 SYGVNS. The CDR3 here is CASSDQGDFNQPQHF. The CDR3 nucleotides are TGTGCCAGCAGTGACCAGGGGGATTTCAATCAGCCCCAGCATTTT.

The chain recombines TRBV4-3 with TRBJ2-2, with 11 bases that match TRBD1. V lost 1 base to trimming and J lost 6 bases; unmatched junction nucleotides: 4. Germline V gene sequence: CDR1 LGHNA, CDR2 YSLEER. The CDR3 runs to 16 residues. The CDR3 protein is CASSQGTGGSAGELFF. DNA of the CDR3: TGCGCCAGCAGCCAAGGGACAGGGGGCAGCGCCGGGGAGCTGTTTTTT.

This clone has just one count. The J gene is TRBJ1-2, the V gene TRBV5-1; 8 bases line up with TRBD1. This CDR3 is built from 14 residues. V dropped 4 bases and J dropped 8; count of bases not matched to a gene: 10. CDR1 and CDR2 from the germline V gene are SGHRS and YFSETQ. The CDR3 reads CASSPDRAVRGYTF. The CDR3 nucleotides are TGCGCCAGCAGCCCGGACAGGGCGGTTAGAGGCTACACCTTC.

This rearrangement joins TRBV6-5 to TRBJ2-3; 11 bases match TRBD1. The CDR3 is 15 amino acids. J lost 8 bases, V lost 6 bases, and 10 bases had no gene match. CDR1 MNHEY and CDR2 SVGAGI come from the germline V gene. CDR3 region: CASRKKGQGVGTQYF. The CDR3 DNA sequence: TGTGCCAGCAGAAAAAAGGGACAGGGGGTCGGTACGCAGTATTTT.

The genes are TRBV7-6 and TRBJ2-3; D not certain. Trimming took off 3 bases at V and 7 bases at J, with 11 bases between the two ends. The CDR3 is 13 residues long. Germline lookup yields CDR1 SGHVS and CDR2 FNYEAQ. The CDR3: CASSLGGLNTQYF. In nucleotides, the CDR3 is TGTGCCAGCAGCTTGGGCGGTCTCAATACGCAGTATTTT.

In the case of this clone: Within the sample, other DNA sequences also encode this same CDR3. The gene calls are TRBV20-1 and TRBJ2-3, with D uncertain. The CDR3 has 11 amino acids. Looked up from germline, CDR1 is DFQATT and CDR2 is SNEGSKA (reference sequence). Trimming shortened V by 5 bases and J by 3 bases, and 6 bases separated the two germline ends. CDR3 coding DNA: TGCAGTGCTTCGCGAACAGATACGCAGTATTTT. It codes for CSASRTDTQYF.

This chain uses TRBV7-8 with TRBJ1-5; D is unclear. The CDR3 runs 12 residues. Germline CDR1 SGHVS, CDR2 FQNEAQ. The V and J ends lost 3 bases and 3 bases respectively, with 3 bases between them. The CDR3 loop reads CASSFYNQPQHF. The CDR3 nucleotides read TGTGCCAGCAGCTTTTACAATCAGCCCCAGCATTTT. Looking up the rest from reference TRBV7-8 and TRBJ1-5 gives the full variable domain: GAGVSQSPRYKVAKRGQDVALRCDPISGHVSLFWYQQALGQGPEFLTYFQNEAQLDKSGLPSDRFFAERPEGSVSTLKIQRTQQEDSAVYLCASSFYNQPQHFGDGTRLSIL.

This rearrangement joins TRBV29-1 to TRBJ2-2, with D hard to call. The CDR3 totals 14 residues. Germline V gives CDR1 SQVTM, CDR2 ANQGSEA. Trimming pared 3 bases from V and 2 bases from J, leaving 10 bases between. CDR3 DNA sequence: TGCAGCGTTGATCCAGGCACCAACACCGGGGAGCTGTTTTTT. Encoded protein: CSVDPGTNTGELFF.

The chain joins TRBV27 to TRBJ2-5; maybe TRBD2 (6 bases). V lost 6 bases, J lost 0 bases, and 8 bases lay in between. From germline, CDR1 is MNHEY and CDR2 SMNVEV (reference sequence). The CDR3 is made up of 13 amino acids. The CDR3 loop is CASRRGNQETQYF. DNA for the CDR3: TGTGCCAGCAGACGGGGGAACCAAGAGACCCAGTACTTC.

This chain joins TRBV7-9 and TRBJ1-2; D remains ambiguous. The CDR3 extends over 14 amino acids. Germline V gene lookup returns CDR1 SEHNR and CDR2 FQNEAQ (reference sequence). With 4 bases removed from V and 6 bases from J, the gap between germline ends came to 15 bases. This CDR3 reads CASSSRERGDGYTF. The CDR3 nucleotides are TGTGCCAGCAGCTCCCGGGAACGAGGAGATGGCTACACCTTC.